This TCR beta chain comes out of a study of regulatory T cells in long-lasting Graves disease. HTBI primers from iRepertoire and Arm-PCR of CDR3 regions yielded the TCR beta libraries. TCRdb re-called the multiplex PCR reads through MiXCR, storing one row per CDR3 protein. The sample yields about 500,000 distinct CDR3 sequences, about 11% seen once. Ten or more counts support this clonotype. The time point was: newly diagnosed GD, antithyroid drugs for less than 3 months. Scientists built the TCR library using RNA that was extracted from PBMCs. Germline V gives CDR1 MNHNS, CDR2 SASEGT. The CDR3 runs 14 residues. The V and J ends lost 6 bases and 3 bases respectively, with 14 bases between them. These data also formed part of another study, on T cells in Graves' hyperthyroidism and ophthalmopathy.

The source is a woman in her thirties with Graves disease. The material was peripheral blood mononuclear cells (PBMCs), obtained at new diagnosis, from a patient treated with antithyroid drugs. The genes are TRBV6-1 and TRBJ1-2; D possibly corresponds to TRBD1 (6 bases). CDR3 loop: CASSPTGIDYGYTF. For the CDR3, the DNA is TGTGCCAGCAGCCCGACAGGAATCGACTATGGCTACACCTTC.